These 8 T cell receptor beta chains were sequenced from one sample in a study of T cells after yellow fever vaccination. TCRdb ran MiXCR on the 5' RACE reads and lists one entry per CDR3 protein. In the table there are approximately 120,000 distinct CDR3 sequences, roughly 15% of which are singletons. Source: CD8+ T cells sorted from PBMCs, taken 5 days after the yellow fever booster vaccination. Source of these receptors: a man aged 18 to 35 who received the YFV17D yellow fever vaccine.

The chain links TRBV20-1 to TRBJ2-5; TRBD2 matches 9 bases. Germline CDR1 and CDR2: DFQATT and SNEGSKA (reference sequence). The V and J ends lost 3 bases and 1 base, in that order; junction bases with no gene match: 6. This CDR3 spans 15 amino acids. The CDR3 region is CSASRNSGSQETQYF. DNA of the CDR3: TGCAGTGCTAGTAGGAATAGCGGGAGCCAAGAGACCCAGTACTTC.

This clonotype has a handful of counts. The chain couples TRBV7-9 to TRBJ2-3; D perhaps matches TRBD2 (5 bases). The CDR3 has 12 residues. Germline V CDR1 and CDR2: SEHNR, FQNEAQ (reference sequence). Trimming stripped 6 bases from V and 6 bases from J, with 10 bases between. In DNA, the CDR3 is TGTGCCAGCAGGCCACTAGAGGATACGCAGTATTTT. This codes for CASRPLEDTQYF.

This clonotype has just a few counts. The chain recombines TRBV6-2 or TRBV6-3 with TRBJ2-1; D uncertain. Trimming took off 10 bases at V and 9 bases at J, with 19 bases between the two ends. The CDR3 totals 13 residues. Per germline, CDR1 MNHEY and CDR2 SVGEGT. CDR3 sequence reads: CATVGHSLSEQFF. In DNA form, the CDR3 reads TGTGCCACGGTGGGTCATAGTTTGAGTGAGCAGTTCTTC.

This chain links TRBV7-3 with TRBJ2-2; 10 bases match TRBD1. V trimming: 5 bases; J trimming: 6 bases; junction bases outside the gene matches: 3. The germline V gene encodes CDR1 SGHTA and CDR2 FQGTGA. CDR3 length: 14 residues. The CDR3 region has the DNA TGTGCCAGCAGCCTCGGGACAGGGGCCGGGGAGCTGTTTTTT. The encoded protein is CASSLGTGAGELFF.

This chain joins TRBV7-2 and TRBJ1-1; D is undetermined. The CDR3 has 13 residues. The germline V gene encodes CDR1 SGHTA and CDR2 FQGNSA. The ends were cut back, 2 bases at V and 5 bases at J, with 9 bases in the middle. CDR3 sequence reads: CASSLPTGTEAFF. CDR3 in DNA: TGTGCCAGCAGCTTACCCACCGGGACTGAAGCTTTCTTT.

This clonotype was detected many times. The V gene is TRBV28, the J gene TRBJ2-7; TRBD1 matches at 7 bases. Germline assignment: CDR1 MDHEN and CDR2 SYDVKM. The CDR3 is made up of 14 amino acids. The CDR3 DNA sequence: TGTGCTTCCACTTGGACAGGCGGGTCCTACGAGCAGTACTTC. It specifies CASTWTGGSYEQYF. Using reference TRBV28 and TRBJ2-7 for the parts outside the CDR3, the full variable domain is DVKVTQSSRYLVKRTGEKVFLECVQDMDHENMFWYRQDPGLGLRLIYFSYDVKMKEKGDIPEGYSVSREKKERFSLILESASTNQTSMYLCASTWTGGSYEQYFGPGTRLTVT.

This clonotype was picked up a small number of times. The chain is built from TRBV7-6 and TRBJ2-1; TRBD2 aligns across 8 bases. There are 13 residues in the CDR3. Trimming removed 5 bases from V and 6 bases from J; junction bases left unmatched: 3. CDR1 SGHVS and CDR2 FNYEAQ come from the germline V gene. CDR3 residues: CASSRLALNEQFF. CDR3 sequence (DNA): TGTGCCAGCAGCAGACTAGCGCTCAATGAGCAGTTCTTC.

This clonotype came up many times. This chain's CDR3 is CASSLEPSYGYTF. The CDR3 DNA sequence: TGTGCCAGCAGCTTAGAGCCAAGCTATGGCTACACCTTC. The genes are TRBV7-8 and TRBJ1-2; no reliable D call. The germline V gene encodes CDR1 SGHVS and CDR2 FQNEAQ. V was trimmed by 1 base and J by 4 bases, leaving 7 bases between them. This CDR3 spans 13 amino acids.